Shown below are 17 T cell receptor beta chains from a single sample sequenced in a study of shared clonotypes between healthy human individuals. The method was immunoSEQ multiplex PCR; TCRdb's version includes in-frame clones alone and lacks a portion of them. This table has more than 400,000 clones, about 78% appearing once. Sequencing was carried out using PBMCs. The receptors were sampled from a woman aged 40 to 50 in good health. Some clones in this sample may be carry-over from other donors' samples.

The V gene is TRBV11-1, the J gene TRBJ1-5; D remains unclear. This CDR3 contains 14 residues. In germline, CDR1 is SGHAT, CDR2 FQDESV (reference sequence). Trimming removed 6 bases at V and 5 bases at J, with 14 bases between. The CDR3 protein is CASRSTRAHQPQHF. The CDR3 region has the DNA TGTGCCAGCAGATCCACCCGGGCACATCAGCCCCAGCATTTT.

The gene calls are TRBV5-1 and TRBJ2-7, with a tentative D call TRBD2 (5 bases). Between the trimmed V and J ends, which lost 2 bases and 7 bases, there was a span of 16 bases. This CDR3 contains 14 residues. The germline V gene encodes CDR1 SGHRS and CDR2 YFSETQ. The CDR3 sequence is CASSFQAGSGEQYF. The CDR3 region has the DNA TGCGCCAGCAGCTTCCAGGCCGGGTCGGGGGAGCAGTACTTC. The full variable domain, with the rest looked up from reference TRBV5-1 and TRBJ2-7, is KAGVTQTPRYLIKTRGQQVTLSCSPISGHRSVSWYQQTPGQGLQFLFEYFSETQRNKGNFPGRFSGRQFSNSRSEMNVSTLELGDSALYLCASSFQAGSGEQYFGPGTRLTVT.

This sequence joins TRBV7-2 and TRBJ1-6, with D maybe TRBD1 (6 bases). Germline V gives CDR1 SGHTA, CDR2 FQGNSA. The CDR3 is 15 amino acids. V lost 7 bases, J lost 10 bases, and 20 bases lay in between. The CDR3 region has the DNA TGTGCCAGCAACCGACAGGCCACCCAGGGGTCACCCCTCCACTTT. Translated, it gives CASNRQATQGSPLHF.

The gene calls are TRBV19 and TRBJ1-1, with TRBD1 identical over 8 bases. The CDR3 contains 15 residues. Germline V gene data show CDR1 as LNHDA and CDR2 as SQIVND (reference sequence). With V trimmed by 1 base and J by 1 base, 2 bases remained unmatched. CDR3 sequence: CASSIVQGANTEAFF. As DNA, the CDR3 is TGTGCCAGTAGTATAGTTCAGGGGGCGAACACTGAAGCTTTCTTT.

This clone occurred a few times. The chain combines TRBV7-3 with TRBJ2-5, with D maybe TRBD1 (6 bases). Trimming stripped 5 bases from V and 11 bases from J, with 21 bases between. Germline V CDR1 and CDR2: SGHTA, FQGTGA. This CDR3 region has 14 residues. CDR3 nucleotides: TGTGCCAGCAGCCCTACCGGGACAAGTACCGCGCAGTACTTC. Translating gives CASSPTGTSTAQYF.

CDR3 DNA sequence: TGTGCCAGTACAGGGGGCAGGGGCACAGATACGCAGTATTTT. This translates into CASTGGRGTDTQYF. J is TRBJ2-3 and V is TRBV19, with 8 nucleotides matching TRBD1. CDR1 is LNHDA, CDR2 SQIVND, per germline (reference sequence). The CDR3 runs 14 residues. J gave up 1 base and V 7 bases, and 4 bases lay outside the gene matches.

CDR3: CASSRTAGTGSDEQYF. In nucleotides, the CDR3 is TGTGCCAGCAGCCGTACCGCCGGGACAGGATCCGACGAGCAGTACTTC. The chain has TRBV5-4 and TRBJ2-7; TRBD1 matches 8 bases. The germline gives CDR1 SGHNT, CDR2 YYREEE (reference sequence). The V gene end was trimmed by 4 bases and the J gene end by 5 bases; junction bases not matched to a gene: 14. This CDR3 is 16 amino acids long.

V gene TRBV5-1 combines with J gene TRBJ2-5, with TRBD2 identical over 12 bases. Trimming at V came to 0 bases and at J to 1 base, leaving 4 bases not matched to a gene. The CDR3 runs 17 residues. Germline V gene sequence: CDR1 SGHRS, CDR2 YFSETQ. CDR3 in DNA: TGCGCCAGCAGCTTGGGACTAGCGGGAGCCAGCCAAGAGACCCAGTACTTC. This translates into CASSLGLAGASQETQYF.

V is TRBV14 and J is TRBJ2-2; D ambiguous. CDR1 is SGHDN, CDR2 FVKESK, per germline. CDR3 length: 14 residues. Trimming left V 0 bases short and J 4 bases short, with 6 bases between. The DNA of the CDR3 is TGTGCCAGCAGCCAAGATAGTGCCACCGGGGAGCTGTTTTTT. Translated: CASSQDSATGELFF.

A few counts support this clone. The chain joins TRBV4-3 to TRBJ2-5, with D uncertain. The V end lost 2 bases, the J end lost 2 bases, and 12 bases lay between the germline ends. Germline V gene data show CDR1 as LGHNA and CDR2 as YSLEER. The CDR3 contains 15 residues. CDR3 loop: CASSQLPNQQETQYF. DNA for the CDR3: TGCGCCAGCAGCCAACTTCCGAACCAACAAGAGACCCAGTACTTC.

CDR3 in amino acids: CASRTSWDTGELFF. CDR3 coding DNA: TGTGCCAGCAGGACTAGCTGGGACACCGGGGAGCTGTTTTTT. V usage is TRBV7-3 and J usage is TRBJ2-2, with TRBD2 matching over 7 bases. V gave up 6 bases and J gave up 3 bases; unmatched junction bases: 4. The CDR3 runs to 14 residues. Germline lookup yields CDR1 SGHTA and CDR2 FQGTGA.

The V and J genes are TRBV7-9 and TRBJ1-2, with a tentative D call TRBD1 (5 bases). V dropped 5 bases and J dropped 13 bases, with 17 bases sitting between them. This CDR3 is 12 amino acids long. Per germline, CDR1 SEHNR and CDR2 FQNEAQ (reference sequence). CDR3 region: CASSAGPMAVTF. The CDR3 DNA sequence: TGTGCCAGCAGCGCGGGACCGATGGCTGTCACCTTC.

The chain joins TRBV5-8 to TRBJ1-5; D gene ambiguous. Per germline, CDR1 SGHTS and CDR2 YDEGEE. The CDR3 consists of 15 residues. Trimming took 1 base from V and 0 from J, leaving 8 bases between them. DNA of the CDR3: TGTGCCAGCAGCTTGAACACCTATAGCAATCAGCCCCAGCATTTT. Residues: CASSLNTYSNQPQHF.

Notes on this clone: A much larger clone sits a single nucleotide away, making a read error possible. V and J are TRBV7-3 and TRBJ2-1; 12 bases map to TRBD2. Germline values: CDR1 SGHTA, CDR2 FQGTGA. J was trimmed by 7 bases and V by 7 bases; bases with no gene match: 8. The CDR3 extends over 15 amino acids. CDR3: CASNPTSGSGNEQFF. CDR3 sequence (DNA): TGTGCCAGCAACCCGACTAGCGGGAGTGGAAATGAGCAGTTCTTC.

J is TRBJ2-5 and V is TRBV2; a possible D gene is TRBD2 (5 bases). The V gene lost 7 bases and the J gene lost 3 bases, with 18 bases spanning the gap. Germline V lookup: CDR1 SNHLY, CDR2 FYNNEI. The CDR3 loop spans 15 amino acids. The CDR3 reads CASTPLGGYEETQYF. The CDR3 nucleotides are TGTGCCAGCACCCCGCTAGGAGGTTATGAAGAGACCCAGTACTTC. The complete variable domain, with remaining parts taken from reference TRBV2 and TRBJ2-5, reads EPEVTQTPSHQVTQMGQEVILRCVPISNHLYFYWYRQILGQKVEFLVSFYNNEISEKSEIFDDQFSVERPDGSNFTLKIRSTKLEDSAMYFCASTPLGGYEETQYFGPGTRLLVL.

The rearrangement uses TRBV30 and TRBJ2-3; no definite D call. CDR1 is GTSNPN and CDR2 is SVGIG in the germline V gene (reference sequence). The CDR3 length is 13 residues. V was cut by 5 bases and J by 1 base, with 10 bases left in between. The DNA for the CDR3 is TGTGCCTGGCGGGTGGGCGGCACAGATACGCAGTATTTT. Its protein product is CAWRVGGTDTQYF.

The sample holds a few counts of this clone. The chain employs TRBV4-3 and TRBJ1-5; no reliable D call. There are 15 residues in the CDR3. The germline V gene has CDR1 LGHNA and CDR2 YSLEER. V was trimmed by 0 bases and J by 0 bases, leaving 6 bases between them. CDR3 coding DNA: TGCGCCAGCAGCCAAGAGAGGCTTAGCAATCAGCCCCAGCATTTT. Amino acids: CASSQERLSNQPQHF.